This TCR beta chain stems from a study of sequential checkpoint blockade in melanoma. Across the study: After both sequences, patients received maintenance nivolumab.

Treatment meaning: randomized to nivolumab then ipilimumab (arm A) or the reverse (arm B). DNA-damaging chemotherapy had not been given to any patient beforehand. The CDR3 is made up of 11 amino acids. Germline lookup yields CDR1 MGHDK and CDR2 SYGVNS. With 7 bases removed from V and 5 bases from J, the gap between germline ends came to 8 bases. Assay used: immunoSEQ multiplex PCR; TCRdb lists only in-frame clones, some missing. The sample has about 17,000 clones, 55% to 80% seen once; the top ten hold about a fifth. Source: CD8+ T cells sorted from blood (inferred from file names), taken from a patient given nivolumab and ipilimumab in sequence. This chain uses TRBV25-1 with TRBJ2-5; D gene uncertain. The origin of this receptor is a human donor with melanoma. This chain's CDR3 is CASTPGETQYF. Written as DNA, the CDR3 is TGTGCCAGCACCCCCGGGGAGACCCAGTACTTC.